A selection of T cell receptor beta chains follows, all from one sample in a study of T-cell memory formation after mild COVID-19. TCRdb reanalysed the 5' RACE reads using MiXCR and keeps one entry per CDR3 protein. The sample consists of 150,000 to 200,000 distinct CDR3 sequences, about 28% of them appearing once. Sequencing was performed on PBMCs or a T cell subset sorted from them (not recorded which). Receptor source: an adult woman who had mild COVID-19 (a few samples of this study predate the infection). Cell type and time point are not known. Each CDR3 is given with its conserved first and last residue. A D gene is named only where the DNA matches it firmly.

d_call,cdr3_length,j_call,v_call,cdr3_aa
NA,16,TRBJ2-1,TRBV7-9,CASSLASGPIRGEQFF
TRBD2,13,TRBJ2-7,TRBV7-8,CASSSGSSYEQYF
TRBD2,19,TRBJ2-5,TRBV3-1,CASSQDPFTSGDDQETQYF
TRBD2,16,TRBJ2-7,TRBV4-2,CASSLTGTSGIYEQYF
TRBD1,13,TRBJ1-2,TRBV12-3/TRBV12-4,CASTGTGAGGYTF
NA,14,TRBJ2-1,TRBV19,CASSISLAVNEQFF
TRBD2,19,TRBJ2-2,TRBV7-3,CASSPRTSGIIRNTGELFF
NA,14,TRBJ1-1,TRBV6-5,CASITRTGNTEAFF
NA,12,TRBJ2-2,TRBV5-4,CASSSATGELFF
TRBD2,15,TRBJ2-5,TRBV4-3,CASRRTGTSGETQYF
NA,19,TRBJ2-2,TRBV14,CASSQVQGAGYLNTGELFF
TRBD1,16,TRBJ2-3,TRBV15,CATSRYGTGGADTQYF
TRBD2,14,TRBJ2-5,TRBV11-2,CASRSGMYQETQYF
NA,15,TRBJ2-4,TRBV3-1,CASSDKGLAKNIQYF
TRBD1,15,TRBJ1-1,TRBV5-1,CASSQYRGQDTEAFF
NA,16,TRBJ2-4,TRBV19,CASSPMRGPAKNIQYF
NA,11,TRBJ2-7,TRBV11-3,CASSYTYEQYF
NA,15,TRBJ1-2,TRBV5-1,CASSIGQRGNYGYTF
TRBD1,17,TRBJ1-1,TRBV3-1,CASSPRQGQRVDTEAFF
NA,13,TRBJ2-2,TRBV7-2,CASRPGITGELFF
NA,14,TRBJ1-1,TRBV12-3/TRBV12-4,CASRPDRQNTEAFF
NA,13,TRBJ2-7,TRBV5-1,CASSLARGNEQYF
TRBD2,14,TRBJ2-1,TRBV7-7,CASSQGTSGGPEFF
NA,14,TRBJ2-7,TRBV12-3/TRBV12-4,CASSYAGTLYEQYF
NA,15,TRBJ2-7,TRBV20-1,CSAKPRTGWAYEQYF
NA,13,TRBJ2-1,TRBV7-6,CASSPGTYNEQFF
NA,14,TRBJ2-7,TRBV7-6,CASSFGQNTNEQYF
NA,15,TRBJ2-6,TRBV12-3/TRBV12-4,CASSLGSRGANVLTF
NA,14,TRBJ1-4,TRBV6-4,CASRASAYYEKLFF
NA,13,TRBJ1-2,TRBV20-1,CSASGSTNYGYTF
TRBD1,15,TRBJ1-5,TRBV3-1,CASSPGTAQNQPQHF
NA,14,TRBJ2-7,TRBV2,CASGSRDPAYEQYF
TRBD2,16,TRBJ2-1,TRBV20-1,CSARVQLAGVVNEQFF
TRBD1,17,TRBJ2-6,TRBV12-3/TRBV12-4,CASSPPGQSSGANVLTF
TRBD2,16,TRBJ2-5,TRBV24-1,CATSDSVAGGRETQYF
NA,15,TRBJ2-3,TRBV5-6,CASSLLEVAADTQYF
NA,16,TRBJ2-1,TRBV5-1,CASSLPGQAFYNEQFF
NA,14,TRBJ1-1,TRBV18,CASSPHPQNTEAFF
NA,14,TRBJ2-2,TRBV7-9,CASSLIRNTGELFF
NA,14,TRBJ2-1,TRBV25-1,CASSGEPKYNEQFF
TRBD2,15,TRBJ2-1,TRBV28,CASSLLSSGTHEQFF
NA,12,TRBJ1-2,TRBV29-1,CSVGEATFGYTF
TRBD2,16,TRBJ2-1,TRBV29-1,CSVEGLAASSYNEQFF
TRBD2,18,TRBJ2-3,TRBV6-5,CASSYSTSGGDTTDTQYF
NA,17,TRBJ2-1,TRBV4-1,CASSHPQEGQTYNEQFF
NA,11,TRBJ1-4,TRBV12-3/TRBV12-4,CASSLSGPLFF
NA,12,TRBJ2-4,TRBV20-1,CSATPYENIQYF
TRBD2,14,TRBJ2-1,TRBV29-1,CSASRTSSYNEQFF
NA,12,TRBJ1-2,TRBV20-1,CSAPDSFYGYTF
NA,12,TRBJ2-1,TRBV5-8,CASSLEGREQFF
TRBD2,14,TRBJ2-7,TRBV20-1,CSARDTSGGYEQYF
NA,12,TRBJ1-4,TRBV6-1,CASSEGRGGLFF
NA,13,TRBJ2-7,TRBV27,CASRGAVGHEQYF